This T cell receptor (beta chain) was retrieved from a study of blood T cell repertoires in COVID-19 (dated by TCRdb to about 2020). Regarding the complete study: Collaborator samples came from the United States, Italy and Spain and covered acute and convalescent phases of COVID-19. The material from the prospective study consisted of cDNA or gDNA derived from T cells, B-cell-depleted T cells, or PBMCs. Deeply sampled blood TCRbeta repertoires from subjects exposed to, actively infected with, or recovered from COVID-19 were included in the dataset. The repertoires were released in a freely available public database intended as a resource for research on the immune response to SARS-CoV-2. Samples were obtained from the ongoing ImmuneRACE study (first 160 participants) and from 1,200 or so subjects provided by 6 global collaborators. Nearly every sample came with metadata listing a de-identified subject ID, COVID-19 status, age in years and sex. Where HLA class I and class II types were available, the types were taken from metadata supplied by the sample provider, not from assay-based typing.

The CDR3 numbers 16 residues from cysteine through phenylalanine. Only the CDR3 region is kept as DNA, spanning 48 bases read in frame from base 1. CDR1 and CDR2, per the germline V gene, are SGDLS and YYNGEE. The trim is 3 bases for V and 3 bases for J, with a gap of 17 bases between the germline ends. The immunoSEQ Assay, a bias-controlled multiplex PCR, was used to amplify TCRbeta CDR3 regions from genomic DNA. As for the original processing: The number of nucleated cells in each sample was estimated by amplification of reference gene primers within the assay. Sequence reads were collapsed and filtered to measure the absolute abundance of every unique TCRbeta CDR3 rearrangement. For each sample, productive Simpson clonality was calculated by taking the square root of Simpson's diversity index across productive rearrangements. TCRdb obtained this table from immuneACCESS and retained in-frame rearrangements with V and J assigned. These tables miss some clones; where compared with another copy, unresolved V genes account for less than half of the shortfall, and the remainder is unexplained. Clone size and V and J calls were adopted from that table, with D and trimming inferred from the DNA. In this sample the table shows about 210,000 clones, more than 70% of which occur a single time. The top ten constitute around 6% of the sample.

Points on this clone: Its antigen specificity is not known. Qualities for individual bases were not recorded, and no much larger clone is one base off.

Participants in the prospective study were enrolled through a virtual design, were aged about 18 to 100 years, and lived in some 24 United States geographic areas. To assign participants to cohorts, the prospective study relied on clinical history that participants themselves reported in a screening survey and a study questionnaire. In the prospective study, mobile phlebotomists collected whole blood, serum and a nasopharyngeal or oropharyngeal swab from each participant. Additional blood draws and questionnaires over an approximately 2-month period could optionally be provided by prospective study participants. Before DNA extraction, prospective study blood samples were shipped either frozen or at room temperature. Study-wide conclusions, independent of this receptor: The amount of clinical and demographic metadata varied by source and participant and was provided uncurated.

This clonotype originated in a man in his forties or fifties with acute COVID-19. The sequence links TRBV9 to TRBJ2-3; possibly the D gene is TRBD1, per 6 matching bases. Material for sequencing was PBMCs or T cells enriched from blood (not recorded which). The sequenced DNA: TGTGCCAGCAGCGCCTACAGGGACCTAATAACAGATACGCAGTATTTT. Its translation reads: CASSAYRDLITDTQYF.